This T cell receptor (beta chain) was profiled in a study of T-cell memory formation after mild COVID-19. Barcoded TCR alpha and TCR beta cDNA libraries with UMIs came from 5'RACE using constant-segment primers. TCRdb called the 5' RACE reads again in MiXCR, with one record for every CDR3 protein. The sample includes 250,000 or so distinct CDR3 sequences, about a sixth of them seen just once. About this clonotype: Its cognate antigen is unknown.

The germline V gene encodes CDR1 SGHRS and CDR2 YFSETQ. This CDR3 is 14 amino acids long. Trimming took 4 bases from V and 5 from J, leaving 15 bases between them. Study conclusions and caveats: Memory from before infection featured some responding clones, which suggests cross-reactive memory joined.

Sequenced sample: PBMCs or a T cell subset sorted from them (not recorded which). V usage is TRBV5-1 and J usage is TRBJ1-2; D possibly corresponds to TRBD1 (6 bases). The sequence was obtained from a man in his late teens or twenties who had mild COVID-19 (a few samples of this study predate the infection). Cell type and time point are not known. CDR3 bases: TGCGCCAGCAGCCTCTTACAGGGTAGATATGGCTACACCTTC. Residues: CASSLLQGRYGYTF. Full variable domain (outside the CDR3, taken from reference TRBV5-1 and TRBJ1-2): KAGVTQTPRYLIKTRGQQVTLSCSPISGHRSVSWYQQTPGQGLQFLFEYFSETQRNKGNFPGRFSGRQFSNSRSEMNVSTLELGDSALYLCASSLLQGRYGYTFGSGTRLTVV.